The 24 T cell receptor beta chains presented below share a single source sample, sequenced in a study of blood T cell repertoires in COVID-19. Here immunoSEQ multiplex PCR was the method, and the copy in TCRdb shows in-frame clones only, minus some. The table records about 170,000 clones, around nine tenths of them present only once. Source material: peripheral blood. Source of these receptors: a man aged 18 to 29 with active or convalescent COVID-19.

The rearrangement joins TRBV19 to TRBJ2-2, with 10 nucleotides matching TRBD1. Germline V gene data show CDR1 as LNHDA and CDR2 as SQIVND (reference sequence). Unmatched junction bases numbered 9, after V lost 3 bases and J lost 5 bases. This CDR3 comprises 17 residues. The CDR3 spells CASSIWVGTGVTGELFF. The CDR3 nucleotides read TGTGCCAGTAGTATTTGGGTCGGGACAGGGGTGACCGGGGAGCTGTTTTTT.

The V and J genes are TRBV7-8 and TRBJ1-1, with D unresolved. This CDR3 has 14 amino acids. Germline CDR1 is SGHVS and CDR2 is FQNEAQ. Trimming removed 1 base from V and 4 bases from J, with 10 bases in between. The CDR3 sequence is CASSLDSGSTEAFF. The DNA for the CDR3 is TGTGCCAGCAGCTTAGACAGTGGGAGCACTGAAGCTTTCTTT.

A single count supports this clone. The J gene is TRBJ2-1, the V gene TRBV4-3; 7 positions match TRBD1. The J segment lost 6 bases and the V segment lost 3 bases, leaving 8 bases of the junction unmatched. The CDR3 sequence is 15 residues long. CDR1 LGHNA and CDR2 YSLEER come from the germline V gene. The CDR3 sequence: CASSQAGGRANEQFF. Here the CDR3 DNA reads TGCGCCAGCAGCCAGGCAGGGGGACGGGCCAATGAGCAGTTCTTC.

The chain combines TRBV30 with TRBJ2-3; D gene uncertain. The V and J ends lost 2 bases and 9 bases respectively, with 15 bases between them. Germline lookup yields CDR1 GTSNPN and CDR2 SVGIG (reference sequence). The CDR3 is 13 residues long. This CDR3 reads CAWSLPRRNTQYF. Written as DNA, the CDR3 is TGTGCCTGGAGTCTCCCCCGGCGGAACACGCAGTATTTT.

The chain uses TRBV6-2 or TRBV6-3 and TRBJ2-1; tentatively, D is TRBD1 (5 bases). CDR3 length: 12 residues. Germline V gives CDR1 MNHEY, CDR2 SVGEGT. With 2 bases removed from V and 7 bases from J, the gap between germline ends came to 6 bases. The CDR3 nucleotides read TGTGCCAGCAGTTACAGGGGTAATGAGCAGTTCTTC. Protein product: CASSYRGNEQFF.

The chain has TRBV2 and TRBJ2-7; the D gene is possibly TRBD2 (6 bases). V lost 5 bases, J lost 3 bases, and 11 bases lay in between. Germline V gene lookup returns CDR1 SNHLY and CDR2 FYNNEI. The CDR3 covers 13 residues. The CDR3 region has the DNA TGTGCCAGCAGTTTTGGCGGGGACTACGAGCAGTACGTC. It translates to CASSFGGDYEQYV.

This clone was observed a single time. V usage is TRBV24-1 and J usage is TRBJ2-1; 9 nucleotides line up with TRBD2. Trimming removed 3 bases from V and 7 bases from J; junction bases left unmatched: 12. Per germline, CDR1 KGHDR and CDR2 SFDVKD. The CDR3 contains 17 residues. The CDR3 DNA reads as TGTGCCACCAGTGATCGATCAACGCGGGGGGGCACGAATGAGCAGTTCTTC. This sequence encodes CATSDRSTRGGTNEQFF.

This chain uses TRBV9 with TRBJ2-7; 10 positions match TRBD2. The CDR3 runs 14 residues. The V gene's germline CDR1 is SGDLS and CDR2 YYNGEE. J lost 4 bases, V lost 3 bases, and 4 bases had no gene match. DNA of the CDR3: TGTGCCAGCAGCGCCGGGACTAGCGTTTACGAGCAGTACTTC. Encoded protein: CASSAGTSVYEQYF. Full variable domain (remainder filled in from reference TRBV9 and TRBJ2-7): DSGVTQTPKHLITATGQRVTLRCSPRSGDLSVYWYQQSLDQGLQFLIQYYNGEERAKGNILERFSAQQFPDLHSELNLSSLELGDSALYFCASSAGTSVYEQYFGPGTRLTVT.

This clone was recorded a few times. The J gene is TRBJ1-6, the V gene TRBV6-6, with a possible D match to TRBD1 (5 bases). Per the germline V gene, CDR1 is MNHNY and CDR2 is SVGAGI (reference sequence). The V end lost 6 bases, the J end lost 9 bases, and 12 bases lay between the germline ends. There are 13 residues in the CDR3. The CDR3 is CASSPSGGSPLHF. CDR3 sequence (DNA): TGTGCCAGCAGCCCGAGCGGGGGTTCACCCCTCCACTTT.

In nucleotides, the CDR3 is TGTGCCAGCAGTGATGGAGGCTTCTATGGCTACACCTTC. Its protein is CASSDGGFYGYTF. The chain carries TRBV2 and TRBJ1-2; no firm D call. Trimming removed 3 bases at V and 4 bases at J, with 9 bases between. The V gene's germline CDR1 is SNHLY and CDR2 FYNNEI. The CDR3 sequence is 13 residues long.

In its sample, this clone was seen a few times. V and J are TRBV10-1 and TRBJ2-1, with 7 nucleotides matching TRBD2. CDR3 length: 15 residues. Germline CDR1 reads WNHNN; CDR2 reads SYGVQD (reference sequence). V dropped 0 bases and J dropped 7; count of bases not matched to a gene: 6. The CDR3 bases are TGCGCCAGCAGTGAGTCTAAAAGCGGGGTGAATGAGCAGTTCTTC. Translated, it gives CASSESKSGVNEQFF.

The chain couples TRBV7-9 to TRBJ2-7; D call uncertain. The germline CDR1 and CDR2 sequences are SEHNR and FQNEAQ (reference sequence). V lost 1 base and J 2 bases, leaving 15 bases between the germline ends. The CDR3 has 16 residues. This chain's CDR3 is CASSLVSGYSPYEQYF. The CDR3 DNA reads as TGTGCCAGCAGCTTAGTTTCGGGTTATAGTCCCTACGAGCAGTACTTC.

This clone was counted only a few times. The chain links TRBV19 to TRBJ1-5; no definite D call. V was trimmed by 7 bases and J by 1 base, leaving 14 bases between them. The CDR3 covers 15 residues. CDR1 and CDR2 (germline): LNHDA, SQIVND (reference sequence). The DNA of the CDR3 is TGTGCCAGTAAAGAGTACAGAGGGAGCAATCAGCCCCAGCATTTT. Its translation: CASKEYRGSNQPQHF.

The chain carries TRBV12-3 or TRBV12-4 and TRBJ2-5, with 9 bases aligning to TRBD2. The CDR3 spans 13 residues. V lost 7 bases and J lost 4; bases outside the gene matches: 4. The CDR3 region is CASTILAGETQYF. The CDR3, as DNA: TGTGCCAGCACCATACTAGCGGGAGAGACCCAGTACTTC.

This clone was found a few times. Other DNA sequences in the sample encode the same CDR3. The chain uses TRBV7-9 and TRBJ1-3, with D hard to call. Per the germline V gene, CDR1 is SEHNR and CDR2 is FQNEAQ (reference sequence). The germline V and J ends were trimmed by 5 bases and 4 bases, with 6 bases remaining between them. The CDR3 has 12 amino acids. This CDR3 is CASSPSGNTIYF. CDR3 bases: TGTGCCAGCAGCCCGAGCGGAAACACCATATATTTT.

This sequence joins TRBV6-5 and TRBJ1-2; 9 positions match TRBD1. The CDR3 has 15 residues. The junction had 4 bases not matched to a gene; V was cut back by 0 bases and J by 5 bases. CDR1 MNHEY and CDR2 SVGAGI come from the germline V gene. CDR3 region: CASSYSGQGHYGYTF. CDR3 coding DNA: TGTGCCAGCAGTTACTCAGGACAGGGGCATTATGGCTACACCTTC.

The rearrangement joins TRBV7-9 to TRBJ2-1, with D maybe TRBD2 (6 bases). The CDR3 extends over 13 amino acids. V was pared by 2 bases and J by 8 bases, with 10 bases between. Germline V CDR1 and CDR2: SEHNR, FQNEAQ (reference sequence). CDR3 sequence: CASSLRGNDEQFF. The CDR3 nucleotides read TGTGCCAGCAGCTTACGGGGGAACGATGAGCAGTTCTTC.

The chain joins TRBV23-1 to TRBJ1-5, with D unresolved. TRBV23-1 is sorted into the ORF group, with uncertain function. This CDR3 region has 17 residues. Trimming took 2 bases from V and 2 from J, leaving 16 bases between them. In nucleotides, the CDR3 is TGCGCCAGCAGTCAACGGACTCTTTTCCGGGGCAATCAGCCCCAGCATTTT. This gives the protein CASSQRTLFRGNQPQHF.

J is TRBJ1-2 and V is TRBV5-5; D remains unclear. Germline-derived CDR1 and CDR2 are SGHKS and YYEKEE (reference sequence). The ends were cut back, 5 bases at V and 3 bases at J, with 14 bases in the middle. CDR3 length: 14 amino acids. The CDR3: CASRVPGGDYGYTF. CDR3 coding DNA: TGTGCCAGCAGAGTCCCCGGTGGTGACTATGGCTACACCTTC.

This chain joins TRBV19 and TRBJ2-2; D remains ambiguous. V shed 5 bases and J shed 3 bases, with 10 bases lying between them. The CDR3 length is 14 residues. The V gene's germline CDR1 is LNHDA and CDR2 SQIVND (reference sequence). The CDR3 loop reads CASSPPGYTGELFF. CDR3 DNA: TGTGCCAGTAGTCCCCCGGGTTACACCGGGGAGCTGTTTTTT.

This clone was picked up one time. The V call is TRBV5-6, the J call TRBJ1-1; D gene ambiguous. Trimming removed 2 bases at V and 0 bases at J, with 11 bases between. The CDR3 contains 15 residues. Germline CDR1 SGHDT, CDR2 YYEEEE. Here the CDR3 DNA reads TGTGCCAGCAGCTTTAAACGGGAGATGAACACTGAAGCTTTCTTT. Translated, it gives CASSFKREMNTEAFF.

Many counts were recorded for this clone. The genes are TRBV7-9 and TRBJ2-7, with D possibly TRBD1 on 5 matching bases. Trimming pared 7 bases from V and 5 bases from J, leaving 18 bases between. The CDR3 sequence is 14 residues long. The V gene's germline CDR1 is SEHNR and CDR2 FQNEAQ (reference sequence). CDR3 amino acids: CASTPQGGIDEQYF. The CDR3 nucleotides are TGTGCCAGCACCCCCCAGGGTGGAATAGACGAGCAGTACTTC.

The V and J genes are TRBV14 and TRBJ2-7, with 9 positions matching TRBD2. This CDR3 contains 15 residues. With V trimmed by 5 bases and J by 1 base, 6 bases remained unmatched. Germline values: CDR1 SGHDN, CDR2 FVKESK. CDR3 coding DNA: TGTGCCAGCAGCGTGCTAGCGGGATTATCCTACGAGCAGTACTTC. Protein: CASSVLAGLSYEQYF.

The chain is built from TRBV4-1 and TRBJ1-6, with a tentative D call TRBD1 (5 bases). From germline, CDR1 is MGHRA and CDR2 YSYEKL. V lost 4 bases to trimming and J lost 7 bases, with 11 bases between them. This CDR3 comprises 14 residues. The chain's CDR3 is CASSPIQGNSPLHF. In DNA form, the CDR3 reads TGCGCCAGCAGCCCTATCCAGGGAAATTCACCCCTCCACTTT.